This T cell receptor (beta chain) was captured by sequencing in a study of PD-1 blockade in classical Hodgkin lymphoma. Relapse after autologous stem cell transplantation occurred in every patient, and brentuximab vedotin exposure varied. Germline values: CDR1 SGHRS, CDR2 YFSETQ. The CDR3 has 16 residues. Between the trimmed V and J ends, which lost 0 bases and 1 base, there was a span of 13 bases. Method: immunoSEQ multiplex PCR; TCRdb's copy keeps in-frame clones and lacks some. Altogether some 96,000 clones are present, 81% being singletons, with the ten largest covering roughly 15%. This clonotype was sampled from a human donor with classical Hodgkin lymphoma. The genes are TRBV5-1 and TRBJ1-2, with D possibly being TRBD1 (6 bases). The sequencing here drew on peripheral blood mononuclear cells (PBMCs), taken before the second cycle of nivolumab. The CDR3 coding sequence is TGCGCCAGCAGCTTGGTGACAGGTTCTTTTAACTATGGCTACACCTTC. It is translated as CASSLVTGSFNYGYTF.